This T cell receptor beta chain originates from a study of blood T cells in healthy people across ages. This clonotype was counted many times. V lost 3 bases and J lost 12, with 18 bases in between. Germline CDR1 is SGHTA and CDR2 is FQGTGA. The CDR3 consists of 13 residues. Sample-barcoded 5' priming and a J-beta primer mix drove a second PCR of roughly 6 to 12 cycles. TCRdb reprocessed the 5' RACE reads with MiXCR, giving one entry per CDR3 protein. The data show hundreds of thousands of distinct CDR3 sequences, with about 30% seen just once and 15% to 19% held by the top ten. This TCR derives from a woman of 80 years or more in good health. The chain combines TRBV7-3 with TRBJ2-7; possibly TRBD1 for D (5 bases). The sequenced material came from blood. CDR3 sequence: CASSLTQDGYRYF. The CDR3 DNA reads TGTGCCAGCAGCTTGACACAGGATGGATACCGGTACTTC.